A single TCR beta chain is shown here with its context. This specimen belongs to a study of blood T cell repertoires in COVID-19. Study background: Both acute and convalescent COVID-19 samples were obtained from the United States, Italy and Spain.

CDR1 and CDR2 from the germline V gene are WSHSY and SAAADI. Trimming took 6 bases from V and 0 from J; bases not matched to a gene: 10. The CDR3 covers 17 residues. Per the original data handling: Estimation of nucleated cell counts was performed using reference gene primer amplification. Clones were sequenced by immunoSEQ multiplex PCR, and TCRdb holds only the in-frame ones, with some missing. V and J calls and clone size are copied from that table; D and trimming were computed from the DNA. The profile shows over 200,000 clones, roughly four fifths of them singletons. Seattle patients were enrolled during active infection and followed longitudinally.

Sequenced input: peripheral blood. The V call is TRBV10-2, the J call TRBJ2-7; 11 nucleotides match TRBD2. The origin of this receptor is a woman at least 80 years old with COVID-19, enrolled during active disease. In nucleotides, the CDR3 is TGCGCCAGCAGGGGGGTAGCGGGGGGGAAGAGCTCCTACGAGCAGTACTTC. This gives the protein CASRGVAGGKSSYEQYF.